This T cell receptor (beta chain) was captured in a study of neurological immune-mediated disorders (dated by TCRdb to about 2019). Regarding the study in general: Among the approximately 35 multiple sclerosis patients, relapsing-remitting MS accounted for approximately 30 and secondary progressive MS accounted for 3. Using UMI-based sequencing, the study compared peripheral blood TCR-beta repertoires from patients with HTLV-I-associated myelopathy (HAM/TSP), patients with multiple sclerosis, and healthy controls. The cohort was made up of 68 subjects, consisting of around 14 HAM/TSP patients, 35 or so multiple sclerosis patients and 20 healthy controls. Longitudinal samples, technical triplicates and paired sorted CD4+ and CD8+ T-cell subsets, alongside PBMC samples, were included among the 106 TCR-beta libraries.

Unsorted PBMC libraries were generated from 2 million PBMCs stored in RNAlater at -80 °C until RNA extraction. Multiple sclerosis patients were enrolled in a US clinical protocol under which disease progression was evaluated by magnetic resonance imaging. PBMCs were separated from peripheral blood using Ficoll-Hypaque density gradient centrifugation and then cryopreserved in liquid nitrogen. Summary of the overall study and its limitations: TCR clonal expansion was highest in HAM/TSP patients and lowest in MS patients, with MS patients falling below even healthy controls. No identical CDR3 amino acid sequences were found to be shared among expanded clones across subjects, suggesting that TCR-beta repertoires were private in all groups. Repertoires from 18 of 34 MS patients were grouped by phylogenetic analysis into a cluster of related CDR3 sequences, suggesting a possible repertoire-level signature. No association of the MS cluster with clinical or MRI features was observed, and the need for larger cohorts was stated by the authors.

V is shortened by 1 base, J by 2 bases, and the region joining them spans 11 bases. The CDR3 holds 15 amino acids from the cysteine to the phenylalanine. Only the CDR3 region is kept as DNA, spanning 45 bases read in frame from base 1. The germline V gene (reference sequence) yields SEHNR for CDR1 and FQNEAQ for CDR2. As to this clonotype: The antigen it binds to is not known. The sample holds no much larger clone one base away, and base qualities are not on file.

To synthesize cDNA, template-switch 5'RACE was performed with a primer carrying a 10-nucleotide random unique molecular identifier so that each TCR transcript was tagged. Every sequencing run covered 15-18 subjects and yielded more than 160 million TCR-beta sequences. The RNeasy kit was used for extraction of total RNA. The KAPA Real-time Library Amplification kit was used to amplify TCR-beta VDJ regions with primers targeting the TCR constant region and the 5'RACE anchor. Sample indexes and Illumina adaptors were added in a first PCR, after which library yield was increased in a second PCR. After Ampure bead purification, the roughly 650 bp TCR product was size-selected on a 2% E-gel SizeSelection system. Before pooling, library quality was checked on a Bioanalyzer, concentration was measured with Qubit, and libraries were quantified with the Kapa Library Quantification kit. An Illumina HiSeq 2500 sequenced the libraries paired-end 2 x 150 bp. To increase sequence diversity, about 25-30% phiX was spiked into each library pool. In the authors' own workflow: Quality-filtered reads were processed with the UMI-based MiGEC pipeline, which removed over 75% of raw TCR sequences during error correction. IMGT germline references were used for aligning VDJ genes, and each clonotype was defined as a unique CDR3 amino acid sequence together with its V-J genes. Clonal expansion, Shannon diversity, and CDR3 relatedness (CalcPairwiseDistances, ClusterSamples) were evaluated with VDJtools, and phylogenetic trees were built with CLCbio workbench. Using coefficient-of-variation modelling across technical triplicates, the study counted a clone as expanded if it had at least 8 unique UMIs. The public reads were reanalyzed by TCRdb: fastp trimming at Q25, MiXCR alignment, in-frame beta chains only. Each CDR3 protein gets just one entry, which takes the most common genes and DNA from the rows behind it. The V and J calls, along with clone size, are taken from TCRdb and not from the paper's own processing. The sample records 40,000 or so distinct CDR3 sequences, over 2% of which are singletons. Of the sample, about 2.4% is held by the ten largest clones.

The TCR originated in a man aged 45-60 years with multiple sclerosis. Sequenced sample: PBMCs. The receptor chain draws on TRBV7-9 and TRBJ1-1; the D gene is not confidently resolved. The base sequence is TGTGCCAGCAGCTTAGGGCTTGGCGGAAACACTGAAGCTTTCTTT. The translation is CASSLGLGGNTEAFF.